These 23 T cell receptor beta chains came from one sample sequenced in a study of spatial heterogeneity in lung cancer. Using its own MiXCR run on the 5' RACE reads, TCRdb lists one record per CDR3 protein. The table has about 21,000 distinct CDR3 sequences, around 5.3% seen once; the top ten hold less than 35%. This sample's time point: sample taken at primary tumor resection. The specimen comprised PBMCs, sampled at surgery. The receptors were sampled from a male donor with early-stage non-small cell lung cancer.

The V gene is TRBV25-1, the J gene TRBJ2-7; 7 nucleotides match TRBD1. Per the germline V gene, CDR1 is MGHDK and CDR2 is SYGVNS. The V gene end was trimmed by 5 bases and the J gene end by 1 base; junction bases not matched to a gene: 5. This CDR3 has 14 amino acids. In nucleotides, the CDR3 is TGTGCCAGCAGTACCCGACAGGGATCCTACGAGCAGTACTTC. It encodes CASSTRQGSYEQYF.

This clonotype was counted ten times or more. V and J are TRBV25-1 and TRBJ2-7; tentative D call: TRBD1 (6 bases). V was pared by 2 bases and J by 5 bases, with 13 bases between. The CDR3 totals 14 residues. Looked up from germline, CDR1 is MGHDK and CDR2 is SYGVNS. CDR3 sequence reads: CASSETGPIDEQYF. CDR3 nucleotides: TGTGCCAGCAGTGAAACAGGGCCTATCGACGAGCAGTACTTC.

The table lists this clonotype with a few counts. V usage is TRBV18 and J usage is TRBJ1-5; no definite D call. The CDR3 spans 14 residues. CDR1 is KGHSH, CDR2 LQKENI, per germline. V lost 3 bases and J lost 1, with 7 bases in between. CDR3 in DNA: TGTGCCAGCTCACCTGGAGACAGCAATCAGCCCCAGCATTTT. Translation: CASSPGDSNQPQHF. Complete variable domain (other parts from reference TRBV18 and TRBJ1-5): NAGVMQNPRHLVRRRGQEARLRCSPMKGHSHVYWYRQLPEEGLKFMVYLQKENIIDESGMPKERFSAEFPKEGPSILRIQQVVRGDSAAYFCASSPGDSNQPQHFGDGTRLSIL.

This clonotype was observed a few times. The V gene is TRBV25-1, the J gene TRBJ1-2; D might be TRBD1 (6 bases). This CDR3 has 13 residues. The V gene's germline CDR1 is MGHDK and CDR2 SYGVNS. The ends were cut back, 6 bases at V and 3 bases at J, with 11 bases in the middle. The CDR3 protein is CASRRGVDYGYTF. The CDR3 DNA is TGTGCCAGCAGAAGGGGGGTGGACTATGGCTACACCTTC.

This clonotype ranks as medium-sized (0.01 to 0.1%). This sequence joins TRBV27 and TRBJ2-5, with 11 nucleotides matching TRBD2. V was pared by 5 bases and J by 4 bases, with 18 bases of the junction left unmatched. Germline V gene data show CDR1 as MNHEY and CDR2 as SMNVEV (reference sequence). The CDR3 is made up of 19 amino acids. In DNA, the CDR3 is TGTGCCAGCAGTCCTAAGGGCCCTGGGACTAGCGGTCTCCGAGAGACCCAGTACTTC. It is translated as CASSPKGPGTSGLRETQYF.

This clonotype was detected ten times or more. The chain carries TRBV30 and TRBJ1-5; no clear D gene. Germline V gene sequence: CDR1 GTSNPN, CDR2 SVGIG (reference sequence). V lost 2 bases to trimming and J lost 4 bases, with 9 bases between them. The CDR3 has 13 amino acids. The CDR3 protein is CAWSNRDNQPQHF. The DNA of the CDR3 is TGTGCCTGGAGTAATAGGGATAATCAGCCCCAGCATTTT.

The CDR3 sequence is CAGEKGLAISTGELFF. The CDR3, as DNA: TGCGCCGGCGAAAAGGGACTAGCTATAAGCACCGGGGAGCTGTTTTTT. This rearrangement joins TRBV5-1 to TRBJ2-2; 9 nucleotides agree with TRBD2. The germline gives CDR1 SGHRS, CDR2 YFSETQ. The V gene end was trimmed by 10 bases and the J gene end by 4 bases; junction bases not matched to a gene: 14. The CDR3 totals 16 residues.

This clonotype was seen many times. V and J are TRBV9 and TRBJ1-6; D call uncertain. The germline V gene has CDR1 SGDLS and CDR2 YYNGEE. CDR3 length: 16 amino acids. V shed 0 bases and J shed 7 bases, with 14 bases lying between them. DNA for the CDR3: TGTGCCAGCAGCGTAGGCCCCCCGACGTGGAATTCACCCCTCCACTTT. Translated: CASSVGPPTWNSPLHF.

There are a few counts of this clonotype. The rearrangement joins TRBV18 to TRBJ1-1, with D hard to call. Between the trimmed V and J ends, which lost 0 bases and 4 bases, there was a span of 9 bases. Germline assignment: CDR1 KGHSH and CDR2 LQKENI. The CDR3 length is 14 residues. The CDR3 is CASSPPGLITEAFF. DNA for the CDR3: TGTGCCAGCTCACCACCGGGTCTCATCACTGAAGCTTTCTTT.

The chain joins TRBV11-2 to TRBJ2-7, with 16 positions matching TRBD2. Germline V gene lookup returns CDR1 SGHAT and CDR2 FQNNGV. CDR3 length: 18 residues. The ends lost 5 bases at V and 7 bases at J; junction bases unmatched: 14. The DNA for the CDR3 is TGTGCCAGCAGCCCCCCGGGACTAGCGGGGGGGCAGGTATATGAGCAGTACTTC. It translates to CASSPPGLAGGQVYEQYF.

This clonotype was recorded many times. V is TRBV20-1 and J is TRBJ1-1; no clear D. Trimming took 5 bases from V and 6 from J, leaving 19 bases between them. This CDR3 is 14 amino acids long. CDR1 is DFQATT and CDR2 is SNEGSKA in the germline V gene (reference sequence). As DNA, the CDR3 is TGCAGTGCTCAACCCCCGTCCAGATTCGCTGAAGCTTTCTTT. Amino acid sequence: CSAQPPSRFAEAFF.

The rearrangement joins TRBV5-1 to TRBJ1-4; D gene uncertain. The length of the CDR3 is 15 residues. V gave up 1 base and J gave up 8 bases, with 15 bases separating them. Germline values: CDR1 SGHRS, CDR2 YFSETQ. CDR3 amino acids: CASSLNGGVKEKLFF. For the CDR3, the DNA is TGCGCCAGCAGCTTGAACGGCGGGGTCAAAGAAAAACTGTTTTTT.

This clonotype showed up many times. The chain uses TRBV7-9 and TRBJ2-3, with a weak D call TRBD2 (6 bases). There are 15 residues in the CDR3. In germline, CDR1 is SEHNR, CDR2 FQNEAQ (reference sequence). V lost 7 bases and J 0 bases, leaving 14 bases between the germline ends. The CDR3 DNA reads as TGTGCCAGCACCAAGGAGGGGCTAAGCACAGATACGCAGTATTTT. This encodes CASTKEGLSTDTQYF.

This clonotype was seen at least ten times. The CDR3 bases are TGTGCCAGCAGCCAAGGTTCTCCTGTCAGGACTAGAGGTATAGATGAGCAGTTCTTC. It codes for CASSQGSPVRTRGIDEQFF. The chain combines TRBV3-1 with TRBJ2-1, with 7 positions matching TRBD2. After removal of 1 base from V and 8 bases from J, the junction contained 20 bases not matched to a gene. The CDR3 has 19 residues. Germline CDR1 is LGHDT and CDR2 is YNNKEL (reference sequence).

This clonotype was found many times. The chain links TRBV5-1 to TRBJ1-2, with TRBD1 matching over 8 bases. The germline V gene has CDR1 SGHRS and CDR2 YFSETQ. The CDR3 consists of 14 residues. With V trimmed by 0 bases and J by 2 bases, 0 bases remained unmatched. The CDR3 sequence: CASSLGQGNYGYTF. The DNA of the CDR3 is TGCGCCAGCAGCTTGGGACAGGGGAACTATGGCTACACCTTC. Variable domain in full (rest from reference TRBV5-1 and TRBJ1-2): KAGVTQTPRYLIKTRGQQVTLSCSPISGHRSVSWYQQTPGQGLQFLFEYFSETQRNKGNFPGRFSGRQFSNSRSEMNVSTLELGDSALYLCASSLGQGNYGYTFGSGTRLTVV.

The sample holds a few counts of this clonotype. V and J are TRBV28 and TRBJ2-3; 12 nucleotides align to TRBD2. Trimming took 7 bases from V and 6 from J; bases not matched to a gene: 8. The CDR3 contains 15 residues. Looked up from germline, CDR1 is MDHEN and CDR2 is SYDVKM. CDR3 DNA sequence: TGTGCCAGCACTACTAGCGGGAGGCACCTGGATACGCAGTATTTT. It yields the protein CASTTSGRHLDTQYF.

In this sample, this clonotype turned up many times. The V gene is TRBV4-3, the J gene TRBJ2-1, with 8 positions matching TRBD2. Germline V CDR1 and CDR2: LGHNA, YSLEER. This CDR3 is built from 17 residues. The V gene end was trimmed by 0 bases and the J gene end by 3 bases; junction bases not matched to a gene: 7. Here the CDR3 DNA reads TGCGCCAGCAGCCAAGACCCCAGCGGGAGCGACTACAATGAGCAGTTCTTC. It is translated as CASSQDPSGSDYNEQFF.

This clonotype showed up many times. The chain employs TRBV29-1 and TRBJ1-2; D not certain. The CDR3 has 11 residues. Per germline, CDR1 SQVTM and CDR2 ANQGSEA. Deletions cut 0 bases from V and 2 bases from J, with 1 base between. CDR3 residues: CSVEENYGYTF. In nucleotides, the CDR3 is TGCAGCGTTGAAGAGAACTATGGCTACACCTTC.

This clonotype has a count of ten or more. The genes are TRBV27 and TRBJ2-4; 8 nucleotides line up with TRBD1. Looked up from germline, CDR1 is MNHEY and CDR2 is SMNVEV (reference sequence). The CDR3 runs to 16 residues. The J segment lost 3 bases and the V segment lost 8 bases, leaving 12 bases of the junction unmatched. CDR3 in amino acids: CASPRPDRDGKNIQYF. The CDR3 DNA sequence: TGTGCCAGCCCTCGGCCGGACAGGGACGGCAAAAACATTCAGTACTTC.

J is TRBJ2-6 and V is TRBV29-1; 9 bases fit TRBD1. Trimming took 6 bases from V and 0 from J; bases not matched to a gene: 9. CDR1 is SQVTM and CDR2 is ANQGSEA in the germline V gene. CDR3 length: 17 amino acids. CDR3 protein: CSVGDRDRFSGANVLTF. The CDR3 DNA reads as TGCAGCGTGGGGGACAGGGACCGATTCTCTGGGGCCAACGTCCTGACTTTC.

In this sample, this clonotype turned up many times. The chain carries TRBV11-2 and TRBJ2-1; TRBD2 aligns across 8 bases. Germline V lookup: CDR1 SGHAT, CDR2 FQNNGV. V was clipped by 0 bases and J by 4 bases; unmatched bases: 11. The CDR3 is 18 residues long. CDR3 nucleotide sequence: TGTGCCAGCAGCTTAGAAGGCTTTAGGACTAGCAGATACAATGAGCAGTTCTTC. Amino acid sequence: CASSLEGFRTSRYNEQFF.

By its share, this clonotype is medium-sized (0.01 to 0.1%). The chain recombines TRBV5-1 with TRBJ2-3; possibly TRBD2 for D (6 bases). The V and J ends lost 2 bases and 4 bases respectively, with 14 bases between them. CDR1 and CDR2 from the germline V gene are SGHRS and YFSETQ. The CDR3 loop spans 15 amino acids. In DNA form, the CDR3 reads TGCGCCAGCAGCTTCGGCGGGATGGGGGCAGATACGCAGTATTTT. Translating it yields CASSFGGMGADTQYF.

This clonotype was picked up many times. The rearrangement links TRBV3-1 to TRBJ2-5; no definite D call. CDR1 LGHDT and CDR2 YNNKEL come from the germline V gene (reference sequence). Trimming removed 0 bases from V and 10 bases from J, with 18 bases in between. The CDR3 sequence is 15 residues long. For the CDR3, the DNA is TGTGCCAGCAGCCAAGAGGCTACTACCAAGAGAAGCCAGTACTTC. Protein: CASSQEATTKRSQYF.